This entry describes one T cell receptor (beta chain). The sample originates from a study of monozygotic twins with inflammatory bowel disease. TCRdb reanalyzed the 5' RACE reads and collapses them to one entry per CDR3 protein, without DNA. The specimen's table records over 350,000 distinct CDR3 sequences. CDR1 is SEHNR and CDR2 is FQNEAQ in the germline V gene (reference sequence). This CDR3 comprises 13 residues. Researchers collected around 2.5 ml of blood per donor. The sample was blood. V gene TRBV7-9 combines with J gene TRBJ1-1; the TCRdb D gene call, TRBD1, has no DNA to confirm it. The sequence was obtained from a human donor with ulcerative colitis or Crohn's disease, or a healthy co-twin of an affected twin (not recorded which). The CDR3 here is CASNLQENTEAFF.